This T cell receptor beta chain was sequenced for a study of blood T cell repertoires in COVID-19. Study overall: COVID-19 samples from acute and convalescent phases originated in the United States, Italy and Spain. The cDNA or gDNA used as material had been derived from T cells, B-cell-depleted T cells, or PBMCs.

The CDR3 contains 14 residues. Authors' processing steps: Amplification from reference gene primers served as the basis for estimated nucleated cell counts. Using immunoSEQ multiplex PCR, the repertoire was profiled, and TCRdb retains in-frame clones only, with some absent. The D gene and trimming were derived from the DNA, and the V and J assignments and clone size from that table. The sample lists 30,000 to 35,000 clones, 80% to 90% occurring once. The rearrangement joins TRBV21-1 to TRBJ2-5; TRBD1 reflects the table's D call only, with no check against the DNA. TRBV21-1 is labeled a pseudogene. This sequence originates from a middle-aged man with acute or convalescent COVID-19. The specimen was peripheral blood. CDR3 in amino acids: CASRGPDREETQYF. CDR3 nucleotide sequence: TGTGCCAGCAGGGGACCGGACAGGGAAGAGACCCAGTACTTC.